This T cell receptor beta chain was identified during a study of cytomegalovirus exposure and HLA in healthy donors. Remarks on this clone: Its antigen is as yet unknown.

Whole-study results and caveats: The authors later found TCR association rates varying by HLA locus, with DRB1 most and HLA-C fewest. Rare TCR sequences dominated, though some public TCRs recurred in many donors.

PCR primers comprised 60 Vbeta and 13 Jbeta primers. The repertoire was sequenced with immunoSEQ multiplex PCR; TCRdb's copy has only in-frame clones and lacks some. Of tens of thousands of clones listed, approximately 76% are singletons. The V segment lost 4 bases and the J segment 5 bases; nucleotides outside the gene matches: 4. CDR1 MNHNS and CDR2 SASEGT come from the germline V gene. The CDR3 extends over 13 amino acids. The TCR was taken from a male donor in good health and CMV-seronegative. The genes are TRBV6-1 and TRBJ2-5; 7 bases line up with TRBD2. The sequencing sample was made of PBMCs. The CDR3 spells CASSGSGTETQYF. As DNA, the CDR3 is TGTGCCAGCAGTGGGAGCGGGACGGAGACCCAGTACTTC.